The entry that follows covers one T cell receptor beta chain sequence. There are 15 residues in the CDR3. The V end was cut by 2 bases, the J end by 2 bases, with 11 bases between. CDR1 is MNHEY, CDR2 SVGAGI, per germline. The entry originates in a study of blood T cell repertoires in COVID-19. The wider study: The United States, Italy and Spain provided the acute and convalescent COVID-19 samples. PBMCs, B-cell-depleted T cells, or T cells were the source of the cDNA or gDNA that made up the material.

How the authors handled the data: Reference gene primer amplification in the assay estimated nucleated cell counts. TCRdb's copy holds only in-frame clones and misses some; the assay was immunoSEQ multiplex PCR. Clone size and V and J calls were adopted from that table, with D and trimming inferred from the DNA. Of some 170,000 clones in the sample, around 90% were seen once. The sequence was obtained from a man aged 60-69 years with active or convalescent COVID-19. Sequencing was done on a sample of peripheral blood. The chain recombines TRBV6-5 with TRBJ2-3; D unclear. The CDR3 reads CASSYVGDNTDTQYF. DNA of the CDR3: TGTGCCAGCAGTTACGTGGGTGACAACACAGATACGCAGTATTTT.